A single T cell receptor (beta chain) is shown here with its context. This entry is derived from a study of CD8+CD57+ T cells in acquired aplastic anemia. Study overall: CD4+ and CD8+ cells, once sorted, gave DNA averaging approximately 3 ug.

The CDR3 sequence is 8 residues long. Trimming cost V 6 bases and J 5 bases, with 0 bases left between them. Germline V CDR1 and CDR2: DFQATT, SNEGSKA (reference sequence). Genomic DNA, serving as template, underwent TCR beta VDJ and CDR3 profiling. From the reads, TCRdb called clonotypes with MiXCR, one entry per CDR3 protein. The data contain some 150,000 distinct CDR3 sequences, around 41% of them singletons. Sequenced sample: sorted CD4+, CD8+, or CD8+CD57+ T cells (not recorded which) from PBMCs. The rearrangement uses TRBV20-1 and TRBJ2-3, with D unclear. The TCR was taken from a human donor in good health, serving as a control. DNA for the CDR3: TGCAGTGCAGATACGCAGTATTTT. This gives the protein CSADTQYF.